Each of the 7 T cell receptor beta chains below was sequenced from the same sample in a study of OX40 agonist ivuxolimab in advanced cancers. Assay used: immunoSEQ multiplex PCR; TCRdb lists only in-frame clones, some missing. This table has 40,000 to 60,000 clones, around 84% appearing once. The sample was CD4+ or CD8+ T cells sorted from blood, taken in a trial of the OX40 agonist ivuxolimab. These receptors all come from an adult with an advanced solid tumor such as melanoma, head and neck, liver or kidney cancer.

As concerns this clone: The junction shows a germline mismatch at one end, possibly a read error. The chain carries TRBV6-5 and TRBJ2-5; the D is unclear. The germline gives CDR1 MNHEY, CDR2 SVGAGI. This CDR3 has 13 amino acids. The CDR3 reads CTSSVVYQETQYF. CDR3 DNA: TGTACCAGCAGCGTGGTGTACCAAGAGACCCAGTACTTC.

The rearrangement links TRBV19 to TRBJ1-1; 8 positions agree with TRBD1. The V and J ends lost 6 bases and 4 bases, in that order; junction bases with no gene match: 7. This CDR3 is 14 amino acids long. Germline CDR1 and CDR2: LNHDA and SQIVND (reference sequence). CDR3 sequence: CASRRTGIGTEAFF. In DNA, the CDR3 is TGTGCCAGTAGGCGGACAGGGATAGGCACTGAAGCTTTCTTT. Filled out from reference TRBV19 and TRBJ1-1, the complete variable domain reads DGGITQSPKYLFRKEGQNVTLSCEQNLNHDAMYWYRQDPGQGLRLIYYSQIVNDFQKGDIAEGYSVSREKKESFPLTVTSAQKNPTAFYLCASRRTGIGTEAFFGQGTRLTVV.

The chain recombines TRBV25-1 with TRBJ2-7; 9 bases map to TRBD2. The CDR3 extends over 15 amino acids. Germline loops: CDR1 MGHDK, CDR2 SYGVNS. Trimming at V came to 0 bases and at J to 6 bases, leaving 6 bases not matched to a gene. The CDR3 coding sequence is TGTGCCAGCAGTGAATACTGGCGGGGGGGCGGCGAGCAGTACTTC. Amino acid sequence: CASSEYWRGGGEQYF.

This rearrangement joins TRBV9 to TRBJ2-6; 8 nucleotides match TRBD1. Germline V gene data show CDR1 as SGDLS and CDR2 as YYNGEE. This CDR3 spans 18 amino acids. V was pared by 2 bases and J by 0 bases, with 7 bases of the junction left unmatched. In DNA form, the CDR3 reads TGTGCCAGCAGCGTGGGGACAGGATATTACTCTGGGGCCAACGTCCTGACTTTC. This translates into CASSVGTGYYSGANVLTF.

This clone was seen only once. The chain links TRBV7-8 to TRBJ2-7, with TRBD2 as a possible D gene (7 bases). Trimming stripped 2 bases from V and 2 bases from J, with 16 bases between. This CDR3 comprises 16 residues. Looked up from germline, CDR1 is SGHVS and CDR2 is FQNEAQ. CDR3 coding DNA: TGTGCCAGCAGCTTAAAGGGGGGGGTGAACCCCTACGAGCAGTACGTC. Its translation is CASSLKGGVNPYEQYV.

This sequence joins TRBV4-3 and TRBJ2-5; 11 positions agree with TRBD2. The CDR3 covers 17 residues. Trimming at V came to 0 bases and at J to 2 bases, leaving 5 bases not matched to a gene. Germline CDR1 LGHNA, CDR2 YSLEER. The CDR3 sequence is CASSQDATSGVQETQYF. The CDR3, as DNA: TGCGCCAGCAGCCAAGATGCGACTAGCGGGGTTCAAGAGACCCAGTACTTC.

The table lists this clone with a few counts. The rearrangement joins TRBV11-2 to TRBJ1-6; D not certain. Per germline, CDR1 SGHAT and CDR2 FQNNGV. The CDR3 sequence is 16 residues long. Deletions cut 1 base from V and 0 bases from J, with 7 bases between. CDR3 nucleotide sequence: TGTGCCAGCAGCTTAGTTCCGAGCTCCTATAATTCACCCCTCCACTTT. Its protein product is CASSLVPSSYNSPLHF.